Listed here are 7 T cell receptor beta chains from one sample, sequenced in a study of blood T cell repertoires in COVID-19. Method: immunoSEQ multiplex PCR; TCRdb's copy keeps in-frame clones and lacks some. The table records about 73,000 clones, more than 65% of them present only once. The sample was peripheral blood. The receptors derive from a human donor in a cohort sampled during active COVID-19.

This chain connects TRBV19 to TRBJ1-5; 9 bases are shared with TRBD1. CDR3 size: 20 residues. Germline CDR1 LNHDA, CDR2 SQIVND (reference sequence). Trimming removed 5 bases from V and 3 bases from J; junction bases left unmatched: 20. CDR3 residues: CASSSPPWTGAGLYNQPQHF. The CDR3 nucleotides are TGTGCCAGTAGTTCCCCACCCTGGACAGGGGCAGGGCTATACAATCAGCCCCAGCATTTT. The variable domain in full, with the rest retrieved from reference TRBV19 and TRBJ1-5, is DGGITQSPKYLFRKEGQNVTLSCEQNLNHDAMYWYRQDPGQGLRLIYYSQIVNDFQKGDIAEGYSVSREKKESFPLTVTSAQKNPTAFYLCASSSPPWTGAGLYNQPQHFGDGTRLSIL.

The genes are TRBV15 and TRBJ1-1; TRBD1 matches 7 bases. Germline V gives CDR1 LNHNV, CDR2 YYDKDF (reference sequence). The junction had 3 bases not matched to a gene; V was cut back by 3 bases and J by 5 bases. The CDR3 is 13 residues long. CDR3 coding DNA: TGTGCCACCAGCAGTAACAGGGGAACTGAAGCTTTCTTT. Translation: CATSSNRGTEAFF. The full variable domain, with the rest looked up from reference TRBV15 and TRBJ1-1, is DAMVIQNPRYQVTQFGKPVTLSCSQTLNHNVMYWYQQKSSQAPKLLFHYYDKDFNNEADTPDNFQSRRPNTSFCFLDIRSPGLGDTAMYLCATSSNRGTEAFFGQGTRLTVV.

The chain joins TRBV4-3 to TRBJ2-2, with 8 bases identical to TRBD1. This CDR3 contains 16 residues. Germline trimming cut 4 bases from V and 0 bases from J; bases unmatched to any gene: 4. Germline-derived CDR1 and CDR2 are LGHNA and YSLEER. CDR3 amino acids: CASSRGTGPNTGELFF. The CDR3 region has the DNA TGCGCCAGCAGCCGAGGGACAGGCCCGAACACCGGGGAGCTGTTTTTT.

The chain combines TRBV7-9 with TRBJ1-5; D not certain. Per the germline V gene, CDR1 is SEHNR and CDR2 is FQNEAQ (reference sequence). This CDR3 comprises 13 residues. Trimming removed 1 base at V and 4 bases at J, with 5 bases between. The CDR3 reads CASSLGQNQPQHF. CDR3 nucleotides: TGTGCCAGCAGCTTAGGGCAGAATCAGCCCCAGCATTTT.

V is TRBV2 and J is TRBJ2-7, with D possibly TRBD2 on 5 matching bases. Trimming removed 6 bases at V and 2 bases at J, with 11 bases between. From germline, CDR1 is SNHLY and CDR2 FYNNEI. CDR3 size: 13 residues. The CDR3 coding sequence is TGTGCCAGCAGGGCAACAGCGGCCTACGAGCAGTACTTC. Translation: CASRATAAYEQYF. Full variable domain (missing parts from reference TRBV2 and TRBJ2-7): EPEVTQTPSHQVTQMGQEVILRCVPISNHLYFYWYRQILGQKVEFLVSFYNNEISEKSEIFDDQFSVERPDGSNFTLKIRSTKLEDSAMYFCASRATAAYEQYFGPGTRLTVT.

The CDR3 bases are TGTGCCAGCAGCCAAGTGCTAGCGGTCAATGAGCAGTTCTTC. This sequence encodes CASSQVLAVNEQFF. The chain joins TRBV14 to TRBJ2-1; 7 bases agree with TRBD2. CDR1 SGHDN and CDR2 FVKESK come from the germline V gene. With 1 base clipped from V and 6 bases from J, the junction kept 3 bases outside the gene matches. The CDR3 covers 14 residues.

This chain connects TRBV28 to TRBJ1-2, with D tentatively TRBD1 (5 bases). The V end lost 8 bases, the J end lost 4 bases, and 14 bases lay between the germline ends. Germline V gives CDR1 MDHEN, CDR2 SYDVKM. The length of the CDR3 is 13 residues. DNA for the CDR3: TGTGCCAGCCTCCCTCGGGGGAGCTATGGCTACACCTTC. This gives the protein CASLPRGSYGYTF.